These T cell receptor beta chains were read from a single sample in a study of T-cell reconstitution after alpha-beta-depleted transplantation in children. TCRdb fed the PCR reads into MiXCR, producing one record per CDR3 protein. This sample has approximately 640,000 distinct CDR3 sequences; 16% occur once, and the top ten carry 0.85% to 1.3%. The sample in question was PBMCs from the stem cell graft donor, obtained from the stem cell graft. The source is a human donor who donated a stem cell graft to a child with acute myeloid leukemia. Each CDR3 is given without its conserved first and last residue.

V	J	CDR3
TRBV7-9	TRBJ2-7	ASSLAGRPYEQY
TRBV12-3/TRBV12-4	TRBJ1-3	ASSLIQGSSGNTIY
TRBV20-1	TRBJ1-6	SARVGTGDSPLH
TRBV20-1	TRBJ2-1	SAPKRYEQF
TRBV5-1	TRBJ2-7	ASSWDTTYEQY
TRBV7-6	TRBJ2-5	ASSLREVNQETQY
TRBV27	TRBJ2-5	ASSYGISGAQY
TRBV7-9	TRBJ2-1	ASSRGGPGDEQF
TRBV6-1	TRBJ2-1	ASSEGASGNNEQF
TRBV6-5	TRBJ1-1	ASSYMGQGGTEAF
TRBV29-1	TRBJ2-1	SAEAGSEEQF
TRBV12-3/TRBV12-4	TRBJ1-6	ASSLGTGALH
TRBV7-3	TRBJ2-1	ASSLEDRDAEQF
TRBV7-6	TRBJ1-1	ASSPQGGITEAF
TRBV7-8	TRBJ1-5	ASSFNSGLNQPQH
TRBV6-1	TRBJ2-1	ASSTLIGTPYNEQF
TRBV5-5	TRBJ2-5	ASSLTSGATETQY
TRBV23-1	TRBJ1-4	ASTYGTENEKLF
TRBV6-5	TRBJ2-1	ASSYLGANEQF
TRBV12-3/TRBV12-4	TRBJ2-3	ASSSEKVWGTDTQY
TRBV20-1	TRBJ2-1	SARRQNEQF
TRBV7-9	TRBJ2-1	ASSSPIRNEQF
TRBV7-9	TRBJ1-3	ASSLIVGNTIY
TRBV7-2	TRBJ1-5	ASSLRPRSYNQPQH
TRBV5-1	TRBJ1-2	ASSADTGYT
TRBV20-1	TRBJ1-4	SVLDTRYNEKLF
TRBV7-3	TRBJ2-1	ASSSEPLVTVTNEF
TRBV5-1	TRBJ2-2	ASSWGTSQNTGELF
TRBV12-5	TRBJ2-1	ASGQPQRGGSYNEQF
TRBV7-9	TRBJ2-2	ASRTSTGDTGELF
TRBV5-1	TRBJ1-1	ASSFSTTNTEAF
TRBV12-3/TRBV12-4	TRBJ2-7	ASTRPTDEQY
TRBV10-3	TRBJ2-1	AILPGTGYNEQF
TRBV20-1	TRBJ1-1	SAGVRTANTEAF
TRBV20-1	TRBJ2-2	SARDSEGNTGELF
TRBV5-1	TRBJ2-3	ASSFERGATDTQY
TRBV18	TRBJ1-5	ASSPGGARAQH
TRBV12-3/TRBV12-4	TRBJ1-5	ASSDRQGAYNQPQH
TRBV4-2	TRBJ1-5	ASSRAGGTPPNQPQH
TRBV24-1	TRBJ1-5	ATSGGTGLSNQPQH
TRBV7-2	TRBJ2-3	ASSIGPMVTQY
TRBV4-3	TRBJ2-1	ASSHVGPYNEQF
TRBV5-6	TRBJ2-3	ASSRIPGQGTDTQY